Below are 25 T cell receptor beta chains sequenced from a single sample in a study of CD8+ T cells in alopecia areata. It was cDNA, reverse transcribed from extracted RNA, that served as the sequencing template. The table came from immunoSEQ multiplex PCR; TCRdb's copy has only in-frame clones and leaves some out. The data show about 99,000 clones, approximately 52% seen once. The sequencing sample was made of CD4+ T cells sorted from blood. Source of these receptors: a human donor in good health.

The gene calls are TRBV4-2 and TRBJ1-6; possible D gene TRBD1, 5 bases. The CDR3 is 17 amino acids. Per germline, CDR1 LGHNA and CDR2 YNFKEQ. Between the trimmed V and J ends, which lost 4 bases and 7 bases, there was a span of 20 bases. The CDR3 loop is CASSPEDDSSTNSPLHF. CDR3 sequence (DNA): TGTGCCAGCAGCCCGGAAGACGACAGTTCTACCAATTCACCCCTCCACTTT.

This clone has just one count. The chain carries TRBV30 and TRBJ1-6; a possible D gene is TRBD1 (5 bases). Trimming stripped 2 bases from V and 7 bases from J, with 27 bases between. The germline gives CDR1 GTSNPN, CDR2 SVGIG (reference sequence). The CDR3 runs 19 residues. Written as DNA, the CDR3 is TGTGCCTGGAGTTCAGTCCGGACTTCCTTGGGGCGAGGGAATTCACCCCTCCACTTT. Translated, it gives CAWSSVRTSLGRGNSPLHF.

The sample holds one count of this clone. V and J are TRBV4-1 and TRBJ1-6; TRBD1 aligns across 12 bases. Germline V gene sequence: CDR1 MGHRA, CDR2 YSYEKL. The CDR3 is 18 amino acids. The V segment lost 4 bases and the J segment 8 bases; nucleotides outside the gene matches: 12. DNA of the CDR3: TGCGCCAGCAGCCGGGGACAGGGGGCGCAGCTTTTGTATTCACCCCTCCACTTT. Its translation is CASSRGQGAQLLYSPLHF.

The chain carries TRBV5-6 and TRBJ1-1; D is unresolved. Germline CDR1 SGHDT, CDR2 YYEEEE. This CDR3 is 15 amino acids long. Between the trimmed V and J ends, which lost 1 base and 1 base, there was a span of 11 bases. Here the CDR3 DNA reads TGTGCCAGCAGCTTGTTGGGCAGGTCGAACACTGAAGCTTTCTTT. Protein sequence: CASSLLGRSNTEAFF.

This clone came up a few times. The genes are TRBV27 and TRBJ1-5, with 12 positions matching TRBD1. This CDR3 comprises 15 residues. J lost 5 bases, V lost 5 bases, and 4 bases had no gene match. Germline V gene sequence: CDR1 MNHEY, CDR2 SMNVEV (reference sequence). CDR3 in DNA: TGTGCCAGCAGTCCCAGGGACAGGGGGCATCAGCCCCAGCATTTT. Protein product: CASSPRDRGHQPQHF.

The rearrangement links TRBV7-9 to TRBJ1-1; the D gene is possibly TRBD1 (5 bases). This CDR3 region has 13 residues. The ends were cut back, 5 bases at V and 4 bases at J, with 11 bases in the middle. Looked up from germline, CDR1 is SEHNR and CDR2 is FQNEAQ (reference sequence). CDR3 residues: CASSVQEGTEAFF. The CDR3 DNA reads TGTGCCAGCAGCGTACAGGAGGGCACTGAAGCTTTCTTT.

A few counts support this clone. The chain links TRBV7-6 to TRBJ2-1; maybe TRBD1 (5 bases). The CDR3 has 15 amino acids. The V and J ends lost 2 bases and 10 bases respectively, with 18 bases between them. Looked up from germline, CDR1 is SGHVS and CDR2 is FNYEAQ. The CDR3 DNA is TGTGCCAGCAGCTTAAATGACTTAGTAGGGGCAGAGCAGTTCTTC. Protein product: CASSLNDLVGAEQFF.

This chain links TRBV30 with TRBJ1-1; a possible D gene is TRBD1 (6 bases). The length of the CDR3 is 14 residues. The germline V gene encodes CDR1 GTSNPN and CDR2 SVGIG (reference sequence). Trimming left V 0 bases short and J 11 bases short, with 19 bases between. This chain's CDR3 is CAWSVGQSSPWAFF. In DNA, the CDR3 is TGTGCCTGGAGTGTAGGACAGTCGAGCCCCTGGGCTTTCTTT.

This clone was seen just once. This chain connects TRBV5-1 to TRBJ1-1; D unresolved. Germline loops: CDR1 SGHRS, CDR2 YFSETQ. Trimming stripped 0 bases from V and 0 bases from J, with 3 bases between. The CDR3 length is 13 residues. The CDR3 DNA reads TGCGCCAGCAGCTTGGAGATGAACACTGAAGCTTTCTTT. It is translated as CASSLEMNTEAFF.

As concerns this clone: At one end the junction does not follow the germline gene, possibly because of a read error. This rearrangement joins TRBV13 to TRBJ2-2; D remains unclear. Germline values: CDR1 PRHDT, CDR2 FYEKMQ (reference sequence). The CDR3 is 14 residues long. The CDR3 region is CASSVGANTGELFF. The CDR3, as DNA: TGTGCCAGCAGCGTAGGAGCGAACACCGGGGAGCTGTTTTTT.

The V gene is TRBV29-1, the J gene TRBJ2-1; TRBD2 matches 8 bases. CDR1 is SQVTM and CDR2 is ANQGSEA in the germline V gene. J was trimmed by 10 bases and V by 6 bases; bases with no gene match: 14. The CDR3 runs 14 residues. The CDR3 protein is CSVRAGAATGEQFF. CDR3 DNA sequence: TGCAGCGTCCGAGCGGGGGCCGCGACGGGGGAGCAGTTCTTC.

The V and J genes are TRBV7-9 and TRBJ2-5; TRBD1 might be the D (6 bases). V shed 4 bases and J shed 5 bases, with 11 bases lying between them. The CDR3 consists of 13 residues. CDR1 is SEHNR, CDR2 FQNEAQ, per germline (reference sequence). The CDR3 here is CASSSTGSETQYF. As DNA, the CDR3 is TGTGCCAGCAGCTCCACAGGGTCCGAGACCCAGTACTTC.

CDR3 sequence reads: CASSAPQGERGNTGELFF. Here the CDR3 DNA reads TGTGCCAGCAGCGCGCCCCAGGGTGAGCGGGGGAACACCGGGGAGCTGTTTTTT. The rearrangement links TRBV7-9 to TRBJ2-2, with 7 bases identical to TRBD2. The V and J ends lost 5 bases and 1 base, in that order; junction bases with no gene match: 13. The germline V gene encodes CDR1 SEHNR and CDR2 FQNEAQ (reference sequence). This CDR3 is 18 amino acids long.

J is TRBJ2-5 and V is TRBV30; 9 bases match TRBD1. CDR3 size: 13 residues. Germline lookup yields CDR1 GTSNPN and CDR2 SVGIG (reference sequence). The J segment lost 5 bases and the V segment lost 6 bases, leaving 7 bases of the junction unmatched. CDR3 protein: CACQGQGGETQYF. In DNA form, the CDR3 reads TGTGCCTGTCAGGGACAGGGAGGGGAGACCCAGTACTTC.

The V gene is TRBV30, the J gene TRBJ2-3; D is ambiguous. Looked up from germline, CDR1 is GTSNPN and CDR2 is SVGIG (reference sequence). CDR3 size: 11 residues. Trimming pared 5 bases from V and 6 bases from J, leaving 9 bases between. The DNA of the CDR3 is TGTGCCTGGGAAACCACGGATACGCAGTATTTT. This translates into CAWETTDTQYF.

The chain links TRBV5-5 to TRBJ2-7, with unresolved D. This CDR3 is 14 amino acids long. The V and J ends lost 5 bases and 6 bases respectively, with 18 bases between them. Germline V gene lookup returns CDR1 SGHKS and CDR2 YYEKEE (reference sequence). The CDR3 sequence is CASSSDPFPLEQYF. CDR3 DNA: TGTGCCAGCAGTTCGGATCCCTTTCCCCTCGAGCAGTACTTC. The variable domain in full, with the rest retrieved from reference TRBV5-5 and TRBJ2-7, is DAGVTQSPTHLIKTRGQQVTLRCSPISGHKSVSWYQQVLGQGPQFIFQYYEKEERGRGNFPDRFSARQFPNYSSELNVNALLLGDSALYLCASSSDPFPLEQYFGPGTRLTVT.

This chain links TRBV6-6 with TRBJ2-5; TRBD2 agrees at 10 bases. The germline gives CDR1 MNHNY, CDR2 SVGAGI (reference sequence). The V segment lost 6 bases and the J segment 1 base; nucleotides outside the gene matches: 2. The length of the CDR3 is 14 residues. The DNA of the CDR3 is TGTGCCAGCAGGGCTAGCGGGGGCCAAGAGACCCAGTACTTC. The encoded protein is CASRASGGQETQYF.

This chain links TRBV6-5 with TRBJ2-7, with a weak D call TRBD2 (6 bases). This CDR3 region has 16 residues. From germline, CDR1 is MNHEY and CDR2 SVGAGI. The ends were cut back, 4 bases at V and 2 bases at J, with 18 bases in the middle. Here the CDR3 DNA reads TGTGCCAGCAGTTCGCTCCCGGCGGGGCAGGCCTACGAGCAGTACTTC. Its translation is CASSSLPAGQAYEQYF.

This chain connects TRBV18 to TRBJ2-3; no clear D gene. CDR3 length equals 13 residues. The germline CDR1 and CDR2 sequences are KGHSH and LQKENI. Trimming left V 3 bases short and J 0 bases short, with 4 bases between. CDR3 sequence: CASSPASTDTQYF. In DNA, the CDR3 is TGTGCCAGCTCACCTGCTAGCACAGATACGCAGTATTTT.

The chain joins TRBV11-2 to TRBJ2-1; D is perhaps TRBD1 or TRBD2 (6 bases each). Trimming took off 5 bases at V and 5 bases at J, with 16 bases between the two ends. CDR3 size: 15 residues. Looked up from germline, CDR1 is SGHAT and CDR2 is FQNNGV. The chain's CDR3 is CASSEDGGGNNEQFF. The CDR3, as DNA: TGTGCCAGCAGCGAGGATGGAGGGGGTAACAATGAGCAGTTCTTC.

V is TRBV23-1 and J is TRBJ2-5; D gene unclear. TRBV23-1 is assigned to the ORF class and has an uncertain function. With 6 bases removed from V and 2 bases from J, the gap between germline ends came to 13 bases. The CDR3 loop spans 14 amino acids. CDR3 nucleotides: TGCGCCAGCAGCCCTTATAGACTTCAAGAGACCCAGTACTTC. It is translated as CASSPYRLQETQYF.

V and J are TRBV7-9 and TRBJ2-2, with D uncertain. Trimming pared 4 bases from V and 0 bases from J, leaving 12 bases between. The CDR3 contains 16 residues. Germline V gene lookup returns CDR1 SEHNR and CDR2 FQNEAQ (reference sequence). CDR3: CASSSGGYTNTGELFF. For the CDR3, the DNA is TGTGCCAGCAGCTCCGGCGGCTACACGAACACCGGGGAGCTGTTTTTT.

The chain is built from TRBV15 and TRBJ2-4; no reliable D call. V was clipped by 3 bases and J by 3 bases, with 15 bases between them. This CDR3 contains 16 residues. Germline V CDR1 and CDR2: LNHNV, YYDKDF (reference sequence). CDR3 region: CATSSRPTDLKNIQYF. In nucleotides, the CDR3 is TGTGCCACCAGCAGTAGGCCGACGGACCTCAAAAACATTCAGTACTTC. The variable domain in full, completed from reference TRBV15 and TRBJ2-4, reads DAMVIQNPRYQVTQFGKPVTLSCSQTLNHNVMYWYQQKSSQAPKLLFHYYDKDFNNEADTPDNFQSRRPNTSFCFLDIRSPGLGDTAMYLCATSSRPTDLKNIQYFGAGTRLSVL.

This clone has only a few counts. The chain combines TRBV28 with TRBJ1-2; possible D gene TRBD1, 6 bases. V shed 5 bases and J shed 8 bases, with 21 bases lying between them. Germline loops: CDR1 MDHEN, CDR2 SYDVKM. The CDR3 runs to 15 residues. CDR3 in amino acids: CASSPPANREGGYTF. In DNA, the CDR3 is TGTGCCAGCAGTCCACCAGCGAACAGGGAAGGAGGCTACACCTTC.

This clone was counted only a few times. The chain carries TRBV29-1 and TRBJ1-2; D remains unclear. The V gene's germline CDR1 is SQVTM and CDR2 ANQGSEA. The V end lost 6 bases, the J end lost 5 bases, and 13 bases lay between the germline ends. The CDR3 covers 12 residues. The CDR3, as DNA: TGCAGCGTAGCCCAACGGGGTTATGGCTACACCTTC. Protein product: CSVAQRGYGYTF.